The 26 T cell receptor beta chains reported below all come from one sample, sequenced in a study of tumor and adjacent non-tumor tissue in lung cancer. This sample's RNA came from whole unsorted tissue. More than 3 cm separated this lung sample from the edge of the tumor. The library came from three nested PCR rounds adapted from ARM-PCR protocols. TCRdb independently ran MiXCR on the multiplex PCR reads; one entry per CDR3 protein. The data hold 45,000 to 65,000 distinct CDR3 sequences, with 74% observed a single time. Sequenced material: distant non-tumor lung tissue. These receptor sequences come from a woman aged 60 to 75 with non-small cell lung cancer.

This clonotype has just one count. One end of the junction fails to match germline, which may point to a read error. This rearrangement joins TRBV11-2 to TRBJ1-4; D gene ambiguous. CDR3 length equals 13 residues. The V gene's germline CDR1 is SGHAT and CDR2 FQNNGV. This CDR3 reads CAISSRGFWKLFF. Written as DNA, the CDR3 is TGTGCCATCAGCTCCAGAGGATTCTGGAAACTGTTTTTT.

This clonotype came up a few times. Sequence at one end of the junction differs from germline and may be a read error. CDR3 sequence: CANSESGGGHQPQHF. The CDR3 bases are TGCGCCAACAGTGAGTCGGGGGGTGGGCATCAGCCCCAGCATTTT. This chain joins TRBV10-2 and TRBJ1-5; D is perhaps TRBD1 (5 bases). Germline V lookup: CDR1 WSHSY, CDR2 SAAADI. The CDR3 runs 15 residues.

This clonotype is a singleton in its sample. A much larger clone lies a single base off, so this may be a read error. The rearrangement uses TRBV20-1 and TRBJ2-5; 7 positions match TRBD1. CDR3 length: 13 amino acids. Germline V lookup: CDR1 DFQATT, CDR2 SNEGSKA (reference sequence). CDR3 amino acids: CSALRDRQETQHF. The CDR3 region has the DNA TGCAGTGCTCTCCGGGACAGACAAGAGACCCAGCACTTC.

This chain joins TRBV5-5 and TRBJ1-4; a weak D match, TRBD1 (6 bases). The germline CDR1 and CDR2 sequences are SGHKS and YYEKEE (reference sequence). The length of the CDR3 is 15 residues. V lost 0 bases, J lost 4 bases, and 10 bases lay in between. The CDR3 loop is CASSLGGQLNEKLFF. CDR3 DNA sequence: TGTGCCAGCAGCTTGGGTGGACAGCTTAATGAAAAACTGTTTTTT.

The V call is TRBV6-2 or TRBV6-3, the J call TRBJ1-1, with D uncertain. The CDR3 loop spans 17 amino acids. Germline V lookup: CDR1 MNHEY, CDR2 SVGEGT. V lost 5 bases to trimming and J lost 7 bases, with 26 bases between them. CDR3 coding DNA: TGTGCCAGCAGTCCCCGAGCTGGGTTTCTTGGATACATTGAAGCTTTCTTT. Encoded protein: CASSPRAGFLGYIEAFF.

The rearrangement uses TRBV4-1 and TRBJ1-5, with 8 nucleotides matching TRBD1. Germline loops: CDR1 MGHRA, CDR2 YSYEKL. The CDR3 has 16 residues. V gave up 6 bases and J gave up 10 bases; unmatched junction bases: 17. The CDR3 region is CASRYSVGTGNRPQHF. Written as DNA, the CDR3 is TGCGCCAGCAGGTACTCCGTCGGGACAGGAAATCGACCCCAGCATTTT.

Comment on this clonotype: One junction end does not reproduce the germline sequence, and a read error may be involved. The rearrangement joins TRBV12-3 or TRBV12-4 to TRBJ2-6; D remains unclear. The CDR3 length is 17 residues. The CDR3 here is CANSFYSWVAGANVLTF. DNA of the CDR3: TGTGCCAACAGTTTTTATTCCTGGGTCGCTGGGGCCAACGTCCTGACTTTC.

As concerns this clonotype: The germline gene is not matched at one end of the junction; a read error may be the cause. The chain combines TRBV20-1 with TRBJ2-7; 9 nucleotides align to TRBD2. CDR3 length equals 17 residues. Germline V gene sequence: CDR1 DFQATT, CDR2 SNEGSKA (reference sequence). CDR3 coding DNA: TGCAGTGCTACCACCTCCGGGCGGGGGGGTAGCTCCTACGTGCAGTACTTC. It is translated as CSATTSGRGGSSYVQYF.

Worth noting for this clonotype: This may come from a read error, since a much larger clone is one base off. The chain links TRBV7-8 to TRBJ2-2, with D possibly being TRBD2 (6 bases). The CDR3 consists of 16 residues. Germline V CDR1 and CDR2: SGHVS, FQNEAQ. CDR3 in amino acids: CASSIRENLNTGGLFF. CDR3 nucleotides: TGTGCCAGCAGCATACGGGAGAACCTGAACACCGGGGGGCTGTTTTTT.

This clonotype was counted ten times or more. The V and J genes are TRBV6-2 or TRBV6-3 and TRBJ2-1; 15 bases are shared with TRBD2. V lost 4 bases and J lost 4; bases outside the gene matches: 11. The CDR3 totals 19 residues. CDR1 and CDR2 from the germline V gene are MNHEY and SVGEGT. CDR3 in DNA: TGTGCCAGCAGTTCTCCCGGGACTAGCGGGGGGCGGATTTACAATGAGCAGTTCTTC. It specifies CASSSPGTSGGRIYNEQFF.

The CDR3 reads CSNRPSDGYNSPLHF. CDR3 sequence (DNA): TGTTCCAACAGGCCGTCAGACGGCTATAATTCACCCCTCCACTTT. The chain is built from TRBV6-6 and TRBJ1-6; D is possibly TRBD1 (5 bases). The CDR3 is made up of 15 amino acids. Germline lookup yields CDR1 MNHNY and CDR2 SVGAGI (reference sequence).

The chain is built from TRBV11-3 and TRBJ1-1; D not certain. CDR1 and CDR2 (germline): SGHNT, YENEEA. The V end was cut by 7 bases, the J end by 2 bases, with 11 bases between. The CDR3 extends over 13 amino acids. CDR3 DNA: TGTGCCAGCAAGTCGGACGATAACACTGAAGCTTTCTTT. Its translation is CASKSDDNTEAFF.

This clonotype counts as medium-sized. V gene TRBV28 combines with J gene TRBJ2-1; 12 nucleotides agree with TRBD1. The CDR3 length is 14 residues. J was trimmed by 8 bases and V by 6 bases; bases with no gene match: 5. Germline V gene lookup returns CDR1 MDHEN and CDR2 SYDVKM. The DNA for the CDR3 is TGTGCCAGCAGCAAGGGGACAGGGGGCGATGAGCAGTTCTTC. This encodes CASSKGTGGDEQFF.

This clonotype was seen a handful of times. Compared with germline, one end of the junction differs, possibly owing to a read error. CDR3 DNA sequence: TGTACCAGCCTCGGGCAGGCGCGAACTGGCAATCAGCCCCAACATTTT. Its translation: CTSLGQARTGNQPQHF. This chain uses TRBV6-2 or TRBV6-3 with TRBJ1-5; D ambiguous. Germline CDR1 is MNHEY and CDR2 is SVGEGT. This CDR3 comprises 16 residues.

Regarding this clonotype: Likely a read error: the CDR3 ends without its conserved phenylalanine or tryptophan. V usage is TRBV6-6 and J usage is TRBJ2-2; perhaps TRBD1 as D (7 bases). The ends were cut back, 5 bases at V and 7 bases at J, with 29 bases in the middle. The CDR3 covers 19 residues. Germline-derived CDR1 and CDR2 are MNHNY and SVGAGI (reference sequence). Here the CDR3 DNA reads TGTGCCAGCAGTCGCGGGACAGTCTATCGTGGTGGGAAGGGCGGGGAGCTGTTTTCT. Translation: CASSRGTVYRGGKGGELFS.

Remarks on this clonotype: At one end the junction does not follow the germline gene, possibly because of a read error. The chain is built from TRBV4-3 and TRBJ2-6, with 7 bases fitting TRBD1. Germline values: CDR1 LGHNA, CDR2 YSLEER. The CDR3 is 17 amino acids. CDR3 region: CDRSRGQERSEANVLTF. CDR3 DNA sequence: TGCGACAGGAGCCGAGGACAGGAGAGATCTGAGGCCAACGTCCTGACTTTC.

Comments on this clonotype: A junction end diverges from the germline sequence, so it may reflect a read error. The chain couples TRBV11-2 to TRBJ1-6; D is ambiguous. Germline V gene sequence: CDR1 SGHAT, CDR2 FQNNGV. The CDR3 consists of 15 residues. This chain's CDR3 is CASNLAVRVNSPLHF. CDR3 DNA: TGTGCTAGCAACTTAGCCGTAAGGGTGAATTCGCCTCTCCACTTT.

V gene TRBV18 combines with J gene TRBJ2-5, with TRBD1 as a possible D gene (5 bases). Between the trimmed V and J ends, which lost 2 bases and 1 base, there was a span of 11 bases. This CDR3 region has 15 residues. The germline gives CDR1 KGHSH, CDR2 LQKENI. The CDR3 loop reads CASSPGAAPQETQYF. For the CDR3, the DNA is TGTGCCAGCTCACCAGGGGCAGCCCCCCAAGAGACCCAGTACTTC. The variable domain in full, completed from reference TRBV18 and TRBJ2-5, reads NAGVMQNPRHLVRRRGQEARLRCSPMKGHSHVYWYRQLPEEGLKFMVYLQKENIIDESGMPKERFSAEFPKEGPSILRIQQVVRGDSAAYFCASSPGAAPQETQYFGPGTRLLVL.

In this sample, this clonotype is medium-sized. The CDR3 nucleotides read TGTGCCAGCAGCCCGGCGTCAGGGTCGGACACTGAAGCTTTCTTT. It codes for CASSPASGSDTEAFF. V and J are TRBV5-4 and TRBJ1-1; maybe TRBD1 (5 bases). Germline-derived CDR1 and CDR2 are SGHNT and YYREEE (reference sequence). The CDR3 length is 15 residues. The V end lost 4 bases, the J end lost 3 bases, and 16 bases lay between the germline ends.

This clonotype is deemed medium-sized (0.01 to 0.1%). The V call is TRBV6-2 or TRBV6-3, the J call TRBJ2-7, with D perhaps matching TRBD1 (6 bases). The V gene's germline CDR1 is MNHEY and CDR2 SVGEGT. V gave up 6 bases and J gave up 1 base, with 13 bases separating them. This CDR3 has 14 amino acids. The CDR3 protein is CASSRSGQSYEQYF. CDR3 coding DNA: TGTGCCAGCAGCCGCTCCGGACAGTCCTACGAGCAGTACTTC.

With regard to this clonotype: The junction shows a germline mismatch at one end, possibly a read error. V usage is TRBV11-2 and J usage is TRBJ2-2; D could derive from TRBD1 or TRBD2 (5 bases each). The CDR3 loop spans 15 amino acids. The germline V gene has CDR1 SGHAT and CDR2 FQNNGV. The CDR3 DNA sequence: TGTGCCAGCAGCTTAAAGTGGGGGAACACCGGGAAGCTGTTCTTT. This codes for CASSLKWGNTGKLFF.

On this clonotype: The CDR3 ends on some other residue instead of the conserved phenylalanine or tryptophan, so this is likely a read error. The rearrangement links TRBV12-3 or TRBV12-4 to TRBJ1-1, with 8 nucleotides matching TRBD1. The CDR3 contains 15 residues. V was pared by 2 bases and J by 6 bases, with 8 bases of the junction left unmatched. The CDR3 reads CASSLSRTGIAEAFI. The CDR3, as DNA: TGTGCCAGCAGTTTATCCCGGACAGGGATAGCTGAAGCTTTCATT.

On this clonotype: This likely comes from a read error, as the CDR3 has no conserved phenylalanine or tryptophan at its end. This chain connects TRBV6-1 to TRBJ1-1; tentative D call: TRBD1 (5 bases). The ends were cut back, 5 bases at V and 1 base at J, with 11 bases in the middle. This CDR3 contains 14 residues. Germline loops: CDR1 MNHNS, CDR2 SASEGT. The CDR3 DNA is TGTGCCAGCAGTTACGACAGCCCGAACACTGAAGCTTTCTAT. Protein: CASSYDSPNTEAFY.

On this clonotype itself: Because the CDR3 is missing its conserved closing phenylalanine or tryptophan, this is likely a read error. The chain employs TRBV6-1 and TRBJ2-3; tentative D call: TRBD2 (5 bases). V shed 6 bases and J shed 6 bases, with 13 bases lying between them. The CDR3 runs to 13 residues. Germline V gene data show CDR1 as MNHNS and CDR2 as SASEGT. The CDR3 is CASRSGGRDTQYL. The CDR3 DNA is TGTGCCAGCAGGAGCGGTGGGCGTGATACGCAGTATTTA.

This clonotype occurred many times. V gene TRBV12-3 or TRBV12-4 combines with J gene TRBJ2-1, with TRBD2 identical over 11 bases. V shed 7 bases, J shed 2 bases, and the junction held 7 bases outside the gene matches. The CDR3 extends over 16 amino acids. CDR3 protein: CASTPSSGGAYNEQFF. CDR3 sequence (DNA): TGTGCCAGCACCCCTAGTAGCGGGGGGGCCTACAATGAGCAGTTCTTC.

In regard to this clonotype: Here the CDR3 omits its conserved ending phenylalanine or tryptophan, so a read error is the likely source. The V and J genes are TRBV29-1 and TRBJ1-6; D unclear. Germline CDR1 reads SQVTM; CDR2 reads ANQGSEA. Trimming cost V 4 bases and J 7 bases, with 11 bases left between them. The CDR3 length is 13 residues. In nucleotides, the CDR3 is TGCAGCGTTGCTGCAGGCATGAATTCACCCCTCCACTTA. This codes for CSVAAGMNSPLHL.